The present entry profiles one T cell receptor (beta chain) with its context. Which antigen it targets is not known. No base qualities exist here, and no much larger clone lies one base off it. This entry is derived from a study of blood T cell repertoires in COVID-19 (dated by TCRdb to the early 2020s). Regarding the research as a whole: Collaborator samples came from the United States, Italy and Spain and covered acute and convalescent phases of COVID-19. The samples were drawn from the first 160 participants of the ongoing ImmuneRACE study and from 950 to 1,500 subjects provided by 6 global collaborators. Subjects who had been exposed to COVID-19, were actively infected with it, or had recovered from it provided the deeply sampled blood TCRbeta repertoires that made up the dataset. The sample metadata nearly always contained a de-identified subject ID, COVID-19 status, age in years and sex. The repertoires were released in a freely available public database intended as a resource for research on the immune response to SARS-CoV-2. The prospective study material was composed of cDNA or gDNA derived from T cells, B-cell-depleted T cells, or PBMCs. Where available, HLA class I and class II types were taken from metadata supplied by the sample provider and were not determined by assay-based typing. Beyond this particular receptor, the publication reports: The amount of clinical and demographic metadata varied by source and participant and was provided uncurated.

TCRbeta CDR3 regions were amplified from genomic DNA by means of the immunoSEQ Assay, a bias-controlled multiplex PCR. In the original analysis: Nucleated cell counts per sample were estimated from amplification of reference gene primers within the assay. To quantify the absolute abundance of each unique TCRbeta CDR3 rearrangement, sequence reads were collapsed and filtered. Productive Simpson clonality was computed per sample as the square root of Simpson's diversity index over productive rearrangements. TCRdb holds this immuneACCESS table with in-frame rearrangements only. Some clones are missing; in checked studies, unresolved V genes explain under half, and the rest has no known cause. V, J and clone size are taken as reported in that table, and D and trimming were inferred from the DNA itself. The sample table lists approximately 67,000 clones, over 70% of them with a count of one. The ten biggest clones cover roughly 5.6% of the sample.

Whole blood was collected in K2EDTA tubes by collaborating institutions according to the institutions' own protocols. For TCRbeta analysis, collaborators shipped samples as frozen whole blood, isolated PBMCs, or DNA extracted from either of those sample types. Taken from cysteine to phenylalanine, the CDR3 has 17 residues. Only the CDR3 portion is preserved as DNA: 51 bases, with reading frame beginning at the first base. V and J are trimmed by 3 bases and 0 bases, and the gene matches miss 6 bases of the junction. CDR1 and CDR2 are drawn from the germline V gene: MDHEN, SYDVKM. The receptor's source is a man aged 50 to 59 with active COVID-19. Sequenced material: peripheral blood. The chain is assembled from TRBV28 and TRBJ1-3, with 9 bases matching TRBD1. Read as DNA, the sequence is TGTGCCAGCAGTTTCCGGGACAGGGCCCACTCTGGAAACACCATATATTTT. It specifies CASSFRDRAHSGNTIYF.